This T cell receptor (beta chain) originates from a study of blood T cell repertoires in COVID-19. Study-wide background: Whether acute or convalescent, the COVID-19 samples came from the United States, Italy and Spain. T cells, B-cell-depleted T cells, or PBMCs provided the cDNA or gDNA that served as material.

This clone showed up just once. Other nucleotide sequences in the sample specify the same CDR3. This CDR3 comprises 14 residues. The V gene's germline CDR1 is MNHEY and CDR2 SVGEGT. The V gene lost 3 bases and the J gene lost 2 bases, with 9 bases spanning the gap. Original analysis: Amplification of reference gene primers provided the estimated nucleated cell counts. Sequencing was performed with immunoSEQ multiplex PCR; in TCRdb, only in-frame clones are kept and a portion is missing. V, J and clone size were drawn from that table, and D and trimming were deduced from the DNA. The profile shows 260,000 or so clones, approximately 85% of them singletons.

The J gene is TRBJ2-3, the V gene TRBV6-2 or TRBV6-3; D call uncertain. This receptor was taken from a human donor in a cohort sampled during active COVID-19. The specimen sequenced was peripheral blood. CDR3 bases: TGTGCCAGCAGTTATAGTGATTCCACAGATACGCAGTATTTT. Residues: CASSYSDSTDTQYF.